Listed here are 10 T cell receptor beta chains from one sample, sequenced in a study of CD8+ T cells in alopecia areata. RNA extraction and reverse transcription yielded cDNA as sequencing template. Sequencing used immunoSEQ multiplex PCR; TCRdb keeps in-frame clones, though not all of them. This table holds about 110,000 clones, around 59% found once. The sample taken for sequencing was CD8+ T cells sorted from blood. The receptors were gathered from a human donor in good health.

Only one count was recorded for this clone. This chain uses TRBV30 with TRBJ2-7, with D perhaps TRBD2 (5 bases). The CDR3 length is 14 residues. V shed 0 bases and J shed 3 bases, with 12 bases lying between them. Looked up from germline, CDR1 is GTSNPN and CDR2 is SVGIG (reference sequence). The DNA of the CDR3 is TGTGCCTGGAGTGTACGAGGGTTATACTACGAGCAGTACTTC. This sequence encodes CAWSVRGLYYEQYF.

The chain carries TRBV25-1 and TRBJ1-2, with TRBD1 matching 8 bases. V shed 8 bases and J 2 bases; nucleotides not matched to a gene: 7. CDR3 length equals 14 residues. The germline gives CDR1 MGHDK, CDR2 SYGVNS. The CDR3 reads CASGERQGNYGYTF. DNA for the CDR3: TGTGCCAGCGGAGAACGACAGGGGAACTATGGCTACACCTTC.

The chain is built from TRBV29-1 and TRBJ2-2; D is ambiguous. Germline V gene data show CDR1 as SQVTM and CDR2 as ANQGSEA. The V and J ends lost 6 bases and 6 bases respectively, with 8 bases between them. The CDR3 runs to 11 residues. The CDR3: CSVGSPGELFF. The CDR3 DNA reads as TGCAGCGTGGGGTCCCCCGGGGAGCTGTTTTTT.

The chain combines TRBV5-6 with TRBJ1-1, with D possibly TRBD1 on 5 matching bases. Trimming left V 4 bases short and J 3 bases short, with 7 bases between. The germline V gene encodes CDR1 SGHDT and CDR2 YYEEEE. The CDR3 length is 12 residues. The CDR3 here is CASSEGDTEAFF. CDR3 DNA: TGTGCCAGCAGCGAAGGGGACACTGAAGCTTTCTTT.

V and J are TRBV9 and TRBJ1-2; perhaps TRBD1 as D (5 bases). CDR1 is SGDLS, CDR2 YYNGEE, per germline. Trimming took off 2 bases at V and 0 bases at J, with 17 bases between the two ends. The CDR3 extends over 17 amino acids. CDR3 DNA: TGTGCCAGCAGCGTCGCAGTCGGGGACGGCGCTAACTATGGCTACACCTTC. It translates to CASSVAVGDGANYGYTF.

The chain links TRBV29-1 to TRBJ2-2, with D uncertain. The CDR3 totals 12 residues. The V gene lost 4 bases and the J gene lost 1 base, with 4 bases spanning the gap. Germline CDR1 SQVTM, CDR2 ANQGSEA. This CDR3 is CSVALNTGELFF. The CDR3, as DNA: TGCAGCGTTGCACTGAACACCGGGGAGCTGTTTTTT.

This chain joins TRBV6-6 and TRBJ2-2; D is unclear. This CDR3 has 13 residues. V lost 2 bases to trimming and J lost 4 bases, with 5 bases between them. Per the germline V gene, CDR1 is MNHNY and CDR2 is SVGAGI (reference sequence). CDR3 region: CASSYGGTGELFF. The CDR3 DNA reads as TGTGCCAGCAGTTACGGCGGCACCGGGGAGCTGTTTTTT.

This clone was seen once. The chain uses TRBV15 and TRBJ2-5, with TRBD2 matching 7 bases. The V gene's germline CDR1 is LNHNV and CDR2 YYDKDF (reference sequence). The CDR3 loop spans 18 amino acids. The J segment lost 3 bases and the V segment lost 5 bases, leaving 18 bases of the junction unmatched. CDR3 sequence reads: CATSPQLAALEGEETQYF. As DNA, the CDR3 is TGTGCCACCAGCCCCCAGCTAGCGGCTTTGGAGGGCGAAGAGACCCAGTACTTC.

The CDR3 is CASSLTVYIMNTEAFF. DNA of the CDR3: TGTGCCAGCAGCCTAACAGTTTATATTATGAACACTGAAGCTTTCTTT. This chain links TRBV5-5 with TRBJ1-1; no clear D. The CDR3 runs to 16 residues. Germline assignment: CDR1 SGHKS and CDR2 YYEKEE (reference sequence). V shed 4 bases and J shed 0 bases, with 16 bases lying between them. The full variable domain, its missing parts supplied by reference TRBV5-5 and TRBJ1-1, is DAGVTQSPTHLIKTRGQQVTLRCSPISGHKSVSWYQQVLGQGPQFIFQYYEKEERGRGNFPDRFSARQFPNYSSELNVNALLLGDSALYLCASSLTVYIMNTEAFFGQGTRLTVV.

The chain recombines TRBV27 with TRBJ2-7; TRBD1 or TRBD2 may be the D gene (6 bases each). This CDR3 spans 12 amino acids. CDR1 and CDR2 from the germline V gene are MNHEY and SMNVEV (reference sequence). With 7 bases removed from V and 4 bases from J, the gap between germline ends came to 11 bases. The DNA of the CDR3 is TGTGCCAGCATGGGGGGCCCTTACGAGCAGTACTTC. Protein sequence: CASMGGPYEQYF.